These 32 T cell receptor beta chains originate from one sample sequenced in a study of shared clonotypes between healthy human individuals. Using immunoSEQ multiplex PCR, the repertoire was profiled, and TCRdb retains in-frame clones only, with some absent. In the table there are a few hundred thousand clones, more than 95% of which are singletons. Source material: naive CD4+ T cells sorted from blood. Subset noted: CD45RA+ positively selected. The receptor source for this set is a woman aged 25 to 39 in good health.

The rearrangement uses TRBV16 and TRBJ1-5; D is uncertain. Germline V gene sequence: CDR1 KGHSY, CDR2 FQNENV. Between the trimmed V and J ends, which lost 0 bases and 3 bases, there was a span of 9 bases. The CDR3 has 15 residues. Written as DNA, the CDR3 is TGTGCCAGCAGCCAATCGGCAGGCTACAATCAGCCCCAGCATTTT. Protein sequence: CASSQSAGYNQPQHF.

The rearrangement uses TRBV4-1 and TRBJ2-1, with TRBD2 matching 7 bases. J lost 2 bases, V lost 0 bases, and 7 bases had no gene match. This CDR3 has 17 amino acids. Germline V gene data show CDR1 as MGHRA and CDR2 as YSYEKL. The chain's CDR3 is CASSQDSGKSTYNEQFF. CDR3 DNA: TGCGCCAGCAGCCAAGACAGCGGGAAGTCGACCTACAATGAGCAGTTCTTC.

This rearrangement joins TRBV4-1 to TRBJ2-3; 9 bases are shared with TRBD2. This CDR3 region has 18 residues. Germline lookup yields CDR1 MGHRA and CDR2 YSYEKL. V gave up 2 bases and J gave up 1 base; unmatched junction bases: 10. In DNA, the CDR3 is TGCGCCAGCAGCCAAAGGAGCGGGAGGTCAGGGGGCACAGATACGCAGTATTTT. Protein product: CASSQRSGRSGGTDTQYF.

The chain links TRBV6-6 to TRBJ1-5, with TRBD1 as a possible D gene (5 bases). V lost 2 bases, J lost 0 bases, and 11 bases lay in between. Germline V gives CDR1 MNHNY, CDR2 SVGAGI (reference sequence). The CDR3 has 16 amino acids. The CDR3, as DNA: TGTGCCAGCAGTTACGCCTACAGGAATAGCAATCAGCCCCAGCATTTT. Translation: CASSYAYRNSNQPQHF.

The chain is built from TRBV19 and TRBJ2-7, with TRBD2 as a possible D gene (5 bases). From germline, CDR1 is LNHDA and CDR2 SQIVND (reference sequence). Trimming took 6 bases from V and 6 from J, leaving 21 bases between them. This CDR3 spans 15 amino acids. The CDR3 DNA reads TGTGCCAGTAGCCGCCCCGAGGACCTGGCGGGCGAGCAGTACTTC. This translates into CASSRPEDLAGEQYF.

This clone was observed once. V is TRBV7-7 and J is TRBJ2-5; D is unresolved. This CDR3 spans 15 amino acids. CDR1 is SSHAT and CDR2 is FNYEAQ in the germline V gene (reference sequence). V gave up 1 base and J gave up 4 bases, with 13 bases separating them. This CDR3 is CASSLGPLTGETQYF. CDR3 coding DNA: TGTGCCAGCAGCTTAGGTCCCCTAACGGGAGAGACCCAGTACTTC.

This chain uses TRBV6-5 with TRBJ2-5; no reliable D call. The CDR3 consists of 15 residues. V was trimmed by 3 bases and J by 0 bases, leaving 11 bases between them. CDR1 MNHEY and CDR2 SVGAGI come from the germline V gene. The CDR3 DNA reads as TGTGCCAGCAGTTATGAGTCCGACTACCAAGAGACCCAGTACTTC. Translated: CASSYESDYQETQYF.

The gene calls are TRBV30 and TRBJ2-2; D not resolved. This CDR3 region has 14 residues. The germline gives CDR1 GTSNPN, CDR2 SVGIG (reference sequence). Trimming removed 3 bases at V and 4 bases at J, with 12 bases between. The CDR3 here is CAWSGIRLTGELFF. CDR3 coding DNA: TGTGCCTGGAGCGGAATAAGGCTCACCGGGGAGCTGTTTTTT.

This chain joins TRBV7-9 and TRBJ2-1; possible D gene TRBD2, 5 bases. Germline V lookup: CDR1 SEHNR, CDR2 FQNEAQ (reference sequence). The CDR3 consists of 15 residues. Deletions cut 1 base from V and 7 bases from J, with 14 bases between. This chain's CDR3 is CASSLVIQERNEQFF. The CDR3 nucleotides are TGTGCCAGCAGCTTAGTTATCCAGGAGCGGAATGAGCAGTTCTTC.

The rearrangement links TRBV27 to TRBJ2-3, with D perhaps matching TRBD2 (5 bases). The CDR3 length is 16 residues. The germline gives CDR1 MNHEY, CDR2 SMNVEV (reference sequence). The V gene lost 6 bases and the J gene lost 3 bases, with 19 bases spanning the gap. The DNA of the CDR3 is TGTGCCAGCAGGCCCGGGATCATAGGGTTGACAGATACGCAGTATTTT. This gives the protein CASRPGIIGLTDTQYF.

The chain recombines TRBV10-3 with TRBJ2-2, with 10 nucleotides matching TRBD2. This CDR3 has 13 amino acids. The germline CDR1 and CDR2 sequences are ENHRY and SYGVKD. Unmatched junction bases numbered 4, after V lost 10 bases and J lost 5 bases. CDR3 region: CASEAGGTGELFF. In nucleotides, the CDR3 is TGTGCCAGTGAAGCGGGAGGGACCGGGGAGCTGTTTTTT.

The chain is built from TRBV5-1 and TRBJ2-2; no definite D call. The CDR3 consists of 16 residues. Germline V gene data show CDR1 as SGHRS and CDR2 as YFSETQ. Trimming took 1 base from V and 1 from J, leaving 11 bases between them. This CDR3 is CASSLMVRENTGELFF. In DNA form, the CDR3 reads TGCGCCAGCAGCTTGATGGTGCGAGAGAACACCGGGGAGCTGTTTTTT.

The chain is built from TRBV19 and TRBJ1-3; D not resolved. Germline V gene lookup returns CDR1 LNHDA and CDR2 SQIVND (reference sequence). CDR3 length: 14 residues. The ends were cut back, 4 bases at V and 2 bases at J, with 9 bases in the middle. The CDR3 coding sequence is TGTGCCAGTAGTAAGGTCTCGACTGGAAACACCATATATTTT. It codes for CASSKVSTGNTIYF.

J is TRBJ1-2 and V is TRBV28; 7 positions match TRBD1. This CDR3 is built from 13 residues. CDR1 and CDR2 (germline): MDHEN, SYDVKM. The V and J ends lost 10 bases and 2 bases, in that order; junction bases with no gene match: 7. CDR3 DNA: TGTGCCACCGTGCAGGGGGGCAACTATGGCTACACCTTC. Protein: CATVQGGNYGYTF.

V and J are TRBV9 and TRBJ2-3; no firm D call. This CDR3 contains 14 residues. Trimming pared 1 base from V and 2 bases from J, leaving 8 bases between. The germline gives CDR1 SGDLS, CDR2 YYNGEE. The CDR3 nucleotides are TGTGCCAGCAGCGTAAACGGAGTCACAGATACGCAGTATTTT. Protein: CASSVNGVTDTQYF.

The CDR3 spells CASSVRASHVQAFF. The CDR3 bases are TGTGCCAGCAGCGTCCGGGCCTCACACGTTCAAGCTTTCTTT. The rearrangement links TRBV5-4 to TRBJ1-1; D is undetermined. CDR1 SGHNT and CDR2 YYREEE come from the germline V gene (reference sequence). V shed 4 bases and J shed 9 bases, with 19 bases lying between them. The CDR3 extends over 14 amino acids.

The gene calls are TRBV6-4 and TRBJ2-5, with 8 bases identical to TRBD1. Germline values: CDR1 MRHNA, CDR2 SNTAGT. CDR3 length equals 14 residues. After removal of 3 bases from V and 2 bases from J, the junction contained 2 bases not matched to a gene. The CDR3 DNA sequence: TGTGCCAGCAGTGAGACAGGGGATCAAGAGACCCAGTACTTC. It translates to CASSETGDQETQYF.

The V call is TRBV5-3, the J call TRBJ1-2; D gene ambiguous. TRBV5-3 is classed as an ORF, of uncertain function. Trimming stripped 4 bases from V and 3 bases from J, with 7 bases between. The CDR3 consists of 12 residues. In DNA form, the CDR3 reads TGTGCCAGAAGCCAAACCTACTATGGCTACACCTTC. Amino acid sequence: CARSQTYYGYTF.

The rearrangement links TRBV6-6 to TRBJ2-3; D call uncertain. Germline loops: CDR1 MNHNY, CDR2 SVGAGI (reference sequence). This CDR3 is built from 14 residues. Deletions cut 3 bases from V and 3 bases from J, with 10 bases between. CDR3 sequence reads: CASSYFKGTDTQYF. The CDR3 nucleotides are TGTGCCAGCAGTTATTTTAAGGGTACAGATACGCAGTATTTT.

This CDR3 is CASSEAPVSSGNTIYF. The CDR3 DNA sequence: TGTGCCAGCAGTGAGGCGCCTGTAAGCTCTGGAAACACCATATATTTT. The chain uses TRBV2 and TRBJ1-3, with D hard to call. With 3 bases removed from V and 0 bases from J, the gap between germline ends came to 12 bases. Germline V CDR1 and CDR2: SNHLY, FYNNEI. The CDR3 length is 16 residues. The variable domain in full, with the rest retrieved from reference TRBV2 and TRBJ1-3, is EPEVTQTPSHQVTQMGQEVILRCVPISNHLYFYWYRQILGQKVEFLVSFYNNEISEKSEIFDDQFSVERPDGSNFTLKIRSTKLEDSAMYFCASSEAPVSSGNTIYFGEGSWLTVV.

The chain is built from TRBV2 and TRBJ2-1; 11 nucleotides match TRBD2. The trim removed 7 bases at V and 6 bases at J, leaving 5 bases unmatched. CDR3 length equals 14 residues. The germline gives CDR1 SNHLY, CDR2 FYNNEI. DNA of the CDR3: TGTGCCAGCATATGGACTAGCGGGTCCAATGAGCAGTTCTTC. Translated, it gives CASIWTSGSNEQFF.

This clone was seen only once. V gene TRBV19 combines with J gene TRBJ1-3, with D maybe TRBD1 (5 bases). CDR3 length: 15 residues. V shed 3 bases and J shed 0 bases, with 9 bases lying between them. Germline V gene data show CDR1 as LNHDA and CDR2 as SQIVND (reference sequence). CDR3 amino acids: CASSIGQSSGNTIYF. CDR3 bases: TGTGCCAGTAGTATTGGACAAAGCTCTGGAAACACCATATATTTT.

The chain joins TRBV5-1 to TRBJ2-1; 14 bases agree with TRBD2. The germline V gene encodes CDR1 SGHRS and CDR2 YFSETQ. V dropped 4 bases and J dropped 9; count of bases not matched to a gene: 18. The CDR3 is 19 amino acids. CDR3 residues: CASSQPMGLAGAAVGEQFF. CDR3 coding DNA: TGCGCCAGCAGCCAACCCATGGGACTAGCGGGAGCAGCGGTTGGTGAGCAGTTCTTC.

The chain has TRBV6-1 and TRBJ2-2; unclear D gene. The V end lost 9 bases, the J end lost 0 bases, and 14 bases lay between the germline ends. The CDR3 consists of 15 residues. Looked up from germline, CDR1 is MNHNS and CDR2 is SASEGT. As DNA, the CDR3 is TGTGCCAGTATTAACAGAGGACCGAACACCGGGGAGCTGTTTTTT. This sequence encodes CASINRGPNTGELFF.

The rearrangement joins TRBV5-5 to TRBJ2-7; D uncertain. Germline-derived CDR1 and CDR2 are SGHKS and YYEKEE (reference sequence). The V gene lost 0 bases and the J gene lost 0 bases, with 7 bases spanning the gap. This CDR3 region has 14 residues. The CDR3 region has the DNA TGTGCCAGCAGCTTGGCCGCGGACTCCTACGAGCAGTACTTC. Its translation is CASSLAADSYEQYF.

The chain uses TRBV19 and TRBJ1-5, with D uncertain. The CDR3 runs to 16 residues. From germline, CDR1 is LNHDA and CDR2 SQIVND (reference sequence). V was cut by 5 bases and J by 0 bases, with 14 bases left in between. CDR3 amino acids: CASSPPDYYSNQPQHF. CDR3 bases: TGTGCCAGTAGTCCGCCAGACTATTATAGCAATCAGCCCCAGCATTTT.

The chain uses TRBV27 and TRBJ2-4; 9 bases align to TRBD1. Germline V gene data show CDR1 as MNHEY and CDR2 as SMNVEV (reference sequence). The junction had 13 bases not matched to a gene; V was cut back by 6 bases and J by 16 bases. This CDR3 has 13 amino acids. The CDR3 DNA reads as TGTGCCAGCAGGAGGACAGGGGCCCGTGATACCTACTTC. This encodes CASRRTGARDTYF.

This sequence joins TRBV6-5 and TRBJ2-7; 9 nucleotides line up with TRBD2. Trimming cost V 5 bases and J 2 bases; bases outside gene matches: 7. The germline CDR1 and CDR2 sequences are MNHEY and SVGAGI. The CDR3 extends over 15 amino acids. The CDR3 coding sequence is TGTGCCAGCAGTCGGTTCGCTAGCGGGACCTACGAGCAGTACTTC. Its protein is CASSRFASGTYEQYF.

The chain employs TRBV7-9 and TRBJ1-5, with D possibly being TRBD1 (6 bases). CDR1 and CDR2 (germline): SEHNR, FQNEAQ (reference sequence). V lost 1 base to trimming and J lost 6 bases, with 10 bases between them. This CDR3 is built from 14 residues. The CDR3 region has the DNA TGTGCCAGCAGCTTAGGGGGGGCAGGTCAGCCCCAGCATTTT. Translation gives CASSLGGAGQPQHF.

This rearrangement joins TRBV4-2 to TRBJ2-5; D not certain. V lost 0 bases to trimming and J lost 6 bases, with 8 bases between them. This CDR3 spans 13 amino acids. Germline values: CDR1 LGHNA, CDR2 YNFKEQ. CDR3 DNA sequence: TGTGCCAGCAGCCAAGAGAGTCGGAAGACCCAGTACTTC. Translating it yields CASSQESRKTQYF.

The chain links TRBV7-8 to TRBJ1-1, with 10 bases identical to TRBD1. Germline CDR1 reads SGHVS; CDR2 reads FQNEAQ. The CDR3 spans 20 residues. The J segment lost 4 bases and the V segment lost 1 base, leaving 18 bases of the junction unmatched. As DNA, the CDR3 is TGTGCCAGCAGCTTAGTACGGGTACGGGACAGGGGAGGAAAGGGCACTGAAGCTTTCTTT. It specifies CASSLVRVRDRGGKGTEAFF.

On this clone: Distinct nucleotide sequences in the sample also encode this CDR3. The V and J genes are TRBV28 and TRBJ2-7, with TRBD1 identical over 9 bases. Trimming at V came to 6 bases and at J to 1 base, leaving 1 base not matched to a gene. Germline CDR1 and CDR2: MDHEN and SYDVKM. This CDR3 is built from 13 residues. CDR3: CASRGQGSYEQYF. The CDR3 coding sequence is TGTGCCAGCAGGGGACAGGGATCCTACGAGCAGTACTTC.